This T cell receptor beta chain comes out of a study of beta chain features in type 1 diabetes. As every portion of the isolated RNA was reverse transcribed, the sequencing read expressed TCRB transcripts. Naive, central memory and regulatory T cell samples came to a mean of approximately 3.57 million reads. The protocol was immunoSEQ multiplex PCR, while the TCRdb copy is restricted to in-frame clones and leaves out a portion. The table shows 600,000 to 650,000 clones, with about 16% occurring only once. In regard to this clone: Antigen specificity is unknown.

Findings of the study overall: Here, the possible influence of HLA type (on TCRB rearrangement) remained unresolved. With patients and controls alike, PCR might favor shorter templates to an equal degree. All four CD4+ subsets of Type 1 diabetes patients contained TCRB CDR3s that were moderately but significantly shorter.

This TCR was recovered from a man between 18 and 29 years old in good health. Sequencing was done on a sample of naive CD4+ T cells from blood.

The CDR3 DNA sequence: TGTGCCAGCAGCTTATTATTTGAGCAGTTCTTC. Encoded protein: CASSLLFEQFF. This rearrangement joins TRBV7-2 to TRBJ2-1; D is ambiguous. The CDR3 totals 11 residues. CDR1 is SGHTA and CDR2 is FQGNSA in the germline V gene. Trimming shortened V by 2 bases and J by 9 bases, and 5 bases separated the two germline ends.